A selection of T cell receptor beta chains follows, all from one sample in a study of blood T cell repertoires in COVID-19. Some clones are missing from TCRdb's copy, which holds only in-frame ones; the method was immunoSEQ multiplex PCR. Seen here are 100,000 to 150,000 clones, over 75% observed once, and the top ten hold roughly 1.1%. The sample taken for sequencing was peripheral blood. These receptors originate from an elderly woman with acute or convalescent COVID-19. The CDR3 runs from the conserved cysteine through the conserved F or W. A D gene is named only where the DNA matches it firmly. Not all rows give a size; the values are once, few, many and, for expanded clones, a class.

>TRBD2|TRBV5-1|TRBJ2-1|NA
TGCGCCAGCAGCATCCGGGTAGCGGGAGGATACAATGAGCAGTTCTTC
CASSIRVAGGYNEQFF
>TRBD2|TRBV9|TRBJ2-5|NA
TGTGCCAGCAGCCCAAGACTAGCTCCCGAGACCCAGTACTTC
CASSPRLAPETQYF
>TRBD1|TRBV18|TRBJ1-5|NA
TGTGCCAGCTCACCAAACAGGGGAGATCAGCCCCAGCATTTT
CASSPNRGDQPQHF
>TRBD1|TRBV19|TRBJ2-1|NA
TGTGCCAGTAGTATCGATTTCCAGGGGGCTAGGATATACAATGAGCAGTTCTTC
CASSIDFQGARIYNEQFF
>NA|TRBV11-2|TRBJ1-4|NA
TGTGCCAGCAGCCTCGCGGGGCCCGGGGCTGAAAAACTGTTTTTT
CASSLAGPGAEKLFF
>NA|TRBV19|TRBJ2-7|few
TGTGCCAGTAGTACCGCCGGGGGTTACGAGCAGTACTTC
CASSTAGGYEQYF
>NA|TRBV6-5|TRBJ2-5|NA
TGTGCCAGCAAAGTAATGCCGACTCAAGAGACCCAGTACTTC
CASKVMPTQETQYF
>TRBD1|TRBV3-1/TRBV3-2|TRBJ1-2|few
TGTGCCAGCAGCCAGGCCGGTGGGACAGGACTCTATGGCTACACCTTC
CASSQAGGTGLYGYTF
>NA|TRBV19|TRBJ1-1|NA
TGTGCCAGTAGTACGACAGGCTACACTGAAGCTTTCTTT
CASSTTGYTEAFF
>TRBD1|TRBV2|TRBJ1-6|NA
TGTGCCAGCAGTGACAGGGACAGGGGATCACCCCTCCACTTT
CASSDRDRGSPLHF
>NA|TRBV5-1|TRBJ1-6|NA
TGCGCCAGCAGCTTGGGGACAGATCCAAATTCACCCCTCCACTTT
CASSLGTDPNSPLHF
>NA|TRBV2|TRBJ2-1|NA
TGTGCCAGCACAATTATGCAGGGATACAATGAGCAGTTCTTC
CASTIMQGYNEQFF
>TRBD2|TRBV4-2|TRBJ2-5|once
TGTGCCAGCAGCTCAGGGACTAGCGGTTCTCAAGAGACCCAGTACTTC
CASSSGTSGSQETQYF
>NA|TRBV6-6|TRBJ1-5|NA
TGTGCCAGCAGCGGACTGAGCAATCAGCCCCAGCATTTT
CASSGLSNQPQHF
>NA|TRBV4-3|TRBJ1-6|NA
TGCGCCAGCAGCCAAGATTACAGGTCCGGTTCACCCCTCCACTTT
CASSQDYRSGSPLHF
>TRBD1|TRBV7-8|TRBJ1-5|NA
TGTGCCAGCAGCCTATGGACAGGGCATCAGCCCCAGCATTTT
CASSLWTGHQPQHF
>NA|TRBV20-1|TRBJ1-3|NA
TGCAGTGCTAGTAGGACTGTTTCTGGAAACACCATATATTTT
CSASRTVSGNTIYF
>TRBD1|TRBV27|TRBJ1-6|few
TGTGCCAGCAGACCCATGACAGGGCCAAATTCACCCCTCCACTTT
CASRPMTGPNSPLHF
>NA|TRBV14|TRBJ1-3|NA
TGTGCCAGCGGGGGGTCTGGAAACACCATATATTTT
CASGGSGNTIYF
>NA|TRBV10-3|TRBJ2-3|NA
TGTGCCATCAGCGAGGAGGACTTCACAGATACGCAGTATTTT
CAISEEDFTDTQYF
>TRBD2|TRBV12-5|TRBJ2-1|NA
TGTGCTAGTGGTTTGGTAGCTAGCGGGGCTTACAATGAGCAGTTCTTC
CASGLVASGAYNEQFF
>NA|TRBV5-1|TRBJ2-1|NA
TGCGCCAGCAGCTTGGGAGCGAGATATTCCTACAATGAGCAGTTCTTC
CASSLGARYSYNEQFF
>TRBD1|TRBV19|TRBJ1-4|NA
TGTGCCAGTAGTATCCAACAGGGGTTGAGTGAAAAACTGTTTTTT
CASSIQQGLSEKLFF
>NA|TRBV5-1|TRBJ1-5|NA
TGCGCCAGCAGCTTGGAAGGGGGACGGCCCCAGCATTTT
CASSLEGGRPQHF
>TRBD1|TRBV27|TRBJ1-4|NA
TGTGCCAGCAGTTCGGGACAGGAGAATGAAAAACTGTTTTTT
CASSSGQENEKLFF
>TRBD2|TRBV6-5|TRBJ2-1|NA
TGTGCCAGCAGTTCCCCACTAGCGGACCACTACAATGAGCAGTTCTTC
CASSSPLADHYNEQFF
>TRBD2|TRBV5-4|TRBJ2-1|NA
TGTGCCAGCAGCCAAGCGGGACTGGGTTCCTACAATGAGCAGTTCTTC
CASSQAGLGSYNEQFF
>NA|TRBV20-1|TRBJ1-5|NA
TGCAGTGCTAGTTCAGGGCCCCAACCCCAGCATTTT
CSASSGPQPQHF
>NA|TRBV20-1|TRBJ2-2|NA
TGCAGTGCGAGTCTGGGAGGGGGAAGCACCGGGGAGCTGTTTTTT
CSASLGGGSTGELFF
>NA|TRBV12-5|TRBJ1-5|NA
TGTGCTAGTGGTTTCGGACAGCTCAATCAGCCCCAGCATTTT
CASGFGQLNQPQHF
>NA|TRBV5-1|TRBJ2-7|NA
TGCGCCAGCAGCTTGGATGGGACATCGGACCAGGGGTACTTC
CASSLDGTSDQGYF
>TRBD1|TRBV19|TRBJ1-5|NA
TGTGCCAGTAGTATTGAGGCAGGGGGTGGAAATCAGCCCCAGCATTTT
CASSIEAGGGNQPQHF
>NA|TRBV7-9|TRBJ2-3|NA
TGTGCCACCGAAAGATCACTAGCCTCAGATACGCAGTATTTT
CATERSLASDTQYF
>TRBD2|TRBV27|TRBJ2-7|NA
TGTGCCAGCAGTTTAACCAGCGGGGGCCCCTACGAGCAGTACTTC
CASSLTSGGPYEQYF
>NA|TRBV4-2|TRBJ1-5|NA
TGTGCCAGCAGCCAAGACAGCGGGGGGAATCAGCCCCAGCATTTT
CASSQDSGGNQPQHF
>TRBD1|TRBV2|TRBJ1-4|NA
TGTGCCAGCAGCGGAGACAGGGGAAAGGAAAAACTGTTTTTT
CASSGDRGKEKLFF
>NA|TRBV18|TRBJ1-1|NA
TGTGCCAGCTCGGACCGGGAGCCCGAAGCTTTCTTT
CASSDREPEAFF
>NA|TRBV3-1/TRBV3-2|TRBJ2-5|NA
TGTGCCAGCAGCCAAGGGGGTCGGGGGGAGACCCAGTACTTC
CASSQGGRGETQYF